A selection of T cell receptor beta chains follows, all from one sample in a study of radiotherapy plus CTLA-4 blockade in lung cancer. Libraries were prepared by immunoSEQ multiplex PCR; TCRdb keeps only in-frame clonotypes and omits some of them. The sample shows more than 95,000 clones, approximately 75% of them seen only once. The sequenced sample was peripheral blood, obtained from a patient treated with radiotherapy plus ipilimumab. Receptor source: a human donor with non-small cell lung cancer who had a partial response to radiotherapy plus ipilimumab. Some clones in this sample may be carry-over from other donors' samples. Each CDR3 is given with its conserved first and last residue. Size is omitted from some rows. Given values are once, few, many or a class for expanded clones.

abundance: -; v_gene: TRBV28; CDR3aa: CASNSPGQTVYEQYF
abundance: -; v_gene: TRBV7-3; CDR3aa: CASSRGAGDTEAFF
abundance: -; v_gene: TRBV7-8; CDR3aa: CASSFYLYTGKAYEQYF
abundance: -; v_gene: TRBV4-1; CDR3aa: CASSLLNTIYF
abundance: -; v_gene: TRBV30; CDR3aa: CAWSVQGIDGYTF
abundance: -; v_gene: TRBV6-5; CDR3aa: CASSDRTRGEKLFF
abundance: -; v_gene: TRBV5-4; CDR3aa: CASSPPSGRAGDTQYF
abundance: -; v_gene: TRBV18; CDR3aa: CASSPSEDFLRGYTF
abundance: -; v_gene: TRBV10-2; CDR3aa: CASTRWGLAGEADTQYF
abundance: -; v_gene: TRBV11-2; CDR3aa: CASSLQGSGYTF
abundance: -; v_gene: TRBV4-2; CDR3aa: CASSQELAEGTDTQYF
abundance: few; v_gene: TRBV11-1; CDR3aa: CASSSGTSAYNEQFF
abundance: -; v_gene: TRBV2; CDR3aa: CASLRGLRDTEAFF
abundance: -; v_gene: TRBV5-5; CDR3aa: CASSLEARDITDTQYF
abundance: -; v_gene: TRBV9; CDR3aa: CASSSGGREEQFF
abundance: -; v_gene: TRBV9; CDR3aa: CASSKNTGGWADTQYF
abundance: -; v_gene: TRBV7-2; CDR3aa: CASSGQVDNSGNTIYF
abundance: -; v_gene: TRBV11-2; CDR3aa: CASSLVYGYNSPLHF
abundance: -; v_gene: TRBV30; CDR3aa: CAWDRDRVDGYTF
abundance: -; v_gene: TRBV2; CDR3aa: CASIAGASTGELFF
abundance: few; v_gene: TRBV13; CDR3aa: CAAASRYQETQYF